A selection of T cell receptor beta chains follows, all from one sample in a study of T cell repertoires in cytomegalovirus infection. TCRdb ran MiXCR on the reads and lists one entry per CDR3 protein. The sample shows 50,000 to 65,000 distinct CDR3 sequences, over 15% of them seen only once. These TCRs are of unknown antigen specificity. The sample in question was CD8+ T cells from cultured PBMCs, obtained from culture after CMV antigen stimulation. These receptors were obtained from a human donor in good health (CMV status not recorded). Some clones in this sample may be carry-over from other donors' samples. The CDR3 runs from the conserved cysteine through the conserved F or W. Each record gives: clone size, D gene, J gene, V gene, CDR3 DNA, CDR3 protein. A D gene is named only where the DNA matches it firmly. A clone size is listed for some rows: how often the clone was seen (once, few, many), or a class if it is expanded.

.	.	TRBJ1-1	TRBV7-2	TGTGCCAGCAGCTTAAACCGGAACACTGAAGCTTTCTTT	CASSLNRNTEAFF
.	.	TRBJ2-7	TRBV20-1	TGCAGTGCTCTTCAACGAGGGAGCTCCTACGAGCAGTACTTC	CSALQRGSSYEQYF
.	TRBD2	TRBJ2-7	TRBV4-2	TGTGCCAGCAGCCTGAAGCCTAGCGGGAGTTACGAGCAGTACTTC	CASSLKPSGSYEQYF
once	.	TRBJ2-1	TRBV27	TGTGCCAGCAGCAATCGGGGAGGTCGCTACAATGAGCAGTTCTTC	CASSNRGGRYNEQFF
few	.	TRBJ2-2	TRBV7-2	TGTGCCAGCAATTCCGGGGTCCATGACACCGGGGAGCTGTTTTTT	CASNSGVHDTGELFF
many	.	TRBJ2-5	TRBV2	TGTGCCAGCAGTGAAGGGTGGTCAGAAACCCAAGAGACCCAGTACTTC	CASSEGWSETQETQYF
few	TRBD2	TRBJ2-4	TRBV5-5	TGTGCCAGCAGCTCATTGACTAGCGGGGGACTACTAGCCAAAAACATTCAGTACTTC	CASSSLTSGGLLAKNIQYF
few	.	TRBJ1-5	TRBV7-8	TGTGCCAGCAGCTTAGATCTTTCCCTGAATCAGCCCCAGCATTTT	CASSLDLSLNQPQHF
.	.	TRBJ1-6	TRBV4-3	TGCGCCAGCAGCCAAGAAAGAGGCGGACAGTTGAGATCACCCCTCCACTTT	CASSQERGGQLRSPLHF
.	TRBD2	TRBJ2-1	TRBV6-2/TRBV6-3	TGTGCCAGCAGTTACGCAGAGCGGGGGGCCAGCTCCTACAATGAGCAGTTCTTC	CASSYAERGASSYNEQFF
few	.	TRBJ2-7	TRBV11-2	TGTGCCAGCAGTAGTATTCGGGACAAGAGCGTCGAGCAGTACTTC	CASSSIRDKSVEQYF
.	.	TRBJ1-5	TRBV5-5	TGTGCCAGCAGCTTTTCGGCTTCGAGGGGTAGCAATCAGCCCCAGCATTTT	CASSFSASRGSNQPQHF
few	TRBD2	TRBJ2-7	TRBV29-1	TGCAGCGTTGGGGGGAGCCCCACTGGCGGGAGGGCCCACCACGAGCAGTACTTC	CSVGGSPTGGRAHHEQYF
.	.	TRBJ2-1	TRBV6-2/TRBV6-3	TGTGCCAGCAGCATGTTCTCTGGCAATGAGCAGTTCTTC	CASSMFSGNEQFF
.	TRBD1	TRBJ1-2	TRBV7-3	TGTGCCAGCAGCTCAGGGGACAGAGGTGCTGGCTACACCTTC	CASSSGDRGAGYTF
.	.	TRBJ2-1	TRBV6-2/TRBV6-3	TGTGCCAGCAGTTACTCGTTTACGATAAGCTCCTACAATGAGCAGTTCTTC	CASSYSFTISSYNEQFF
few	.	TRBJ1-5	TRBV6-2/TRBV6-3	TGTGCCAGCAGTTATCGCCACAGGGTTAGTAACCGAAGCAATCAGCCCCAGCATTTT	CASSYRHRVSNRSNQPQHF
.	.	TRBJ2-1	TRBV4-3	TGCGCCAGCAGCCAAGAAGGTTCACAGTACAATGAGCAGTTCTTC	CASSQEGSQYNEQFF
.	.	TRBJ1-1	TRBV11-2	TGTGCCAGCAGCCCTGGGGGGCGAGCTGAAGCTTTCTTT	CASSPGGRAEAFF
few	.	TRBJ1-1	TRBV6-1	TGTGCCAGCAGACTCCTGGGGTTCACTGAAGCTTTCTTT	CASRLLGFTEAFF
many	TRBD1	TRBJ1-2	TRBV27	TGTGCCAGCAGTTTATCGATAAGTACAAGACCGGGACAGAAATATGGCTACACCTTC	CASSLSISTRPGQKYGYTF
.	.	TRBJ2-7	TRBV28	TGTGCCAGCAGTTTAAGTGAGGGTACCTACGAGCAGTACTTC	CASSLSEGTYEQYF
.	.	TRBJ2-7	TRBV27	TGTGCCAGCAGTTTAAACAGCTACGAGCAGTACTTC	CASSLNSYEQYF
.	TRBD2	TRBJ2-5	TRBV6-2/TRBV6-3	TGTGCCAGCAGTTACTCCGGGACTAGCGCGTACCAAGAGACCCAGTACTTC	CASSYSGTSAYQETQYF
few	TRBD1	TRBJ1-1	TRBV6-5	TGTGCCAGCAGTTTCCTGAGGTACAGGGGAAACACTGAAGCTTTCTTT	CASSFLRYRGNTEAFF
few	.	TRBJ1-1	TRBV6-1	TGTGCCAGCATACGGGGCAGCGGCACTGAAGCTTTCTTT	CASIRGSGTEAFF
.	.	TRBJ2-1	TRBV7-9	TGTGCCAGCAGCCCCCATCCCTTGAGTGGCTCCTACAATGAGCAGTTCTTC	CASSPHPLSGSYNEQFF
.	.	TRBJ2-3	TRBV6-8	TGTGCCAGCATTCAAGGGGGTCGCACAGATACGCAGTATTTT	CASIQGGRTDTQYF
.	.	TRBJ2-2	TRBV19	TGTGCCAGTAGTATCGGGGGGCAGAACACCGGGGAGCTGTTTTTT	CASSIGGQNTGELFF
few	.	TRBJ1-4	TRBV27	TGTGCCAGCAGCCTAGCAAGGGTAGTGGGTGAAAAACTGTTTTTT	CASSLARVVGEKLFF
few	.	TRBJ2-1	TRBV6-4	TGTGCCAGCAGTGTGCGACTAGGGGGGTACAATGAGCAGTTCTTC	CASSVRLGGYNEQFF
.	.	TRBJ1-5	TRBV4-1	TGCGCCAGCAGCCAAGATAGCAATCAGCCCCAGCATTTT	CASSQDSNQPQHF
.	.	TRBJ2-7	TRBV5-8	TGTGCCAGCCGGATTAATACAGGGAATGTTTTGCACGAGCAGTACTTC	CASRINTGNVLHEQYF
few	TRBD2	TRBJ2-1	TRBV7-2	TGTGCCAGCAGCTTAAATAAGCGGGGGGAGCAGTTCTTC	CASSLNKRGEQFF
medium-sized	.	TRBJ2-7	TRBV27	TGTGCCAGCAGTTTAAGTTCGGGCCCCTACGAGCAGTACTTC	CASSLSSGPYEQYF
few	TRBD2	TRBJ2-3	TRBV11-2	TGTGCCAGCAGCTCTAGTAGCGGGACACGCACAGATACGCAGTATTTT	CASSSSSGTRTDTQYF
many	.	TRBJ2-5	TRBV6-2/TRBV6-3	TGTGCCAGCAGTTACTCAAGGCGGGTAGAAGAGACCCAGTACTTC	CASSYSRRVEETQYF
few	TRBD1	TRBJ1-1	TRBV7-2	TGTGCCAGCGCAGGGACAGTTAACACTGAAGCTTTCTTT	CASAGTVNTEAFF
few	.	TRBJ2-5	TRBV7-3	TGTGCCAGCAGCTTACAGGGAAAATGGGAGACCCAGTACTTC	CASSLQGKWETQYF
.	.	TRBJ2-1	TRBV7-8	TGTGCCAGCAGCTTAGAACTGGGATACAATGAGCAGTTCTTC	CASSLELGYNEQFF
few	TRBD2	TRBJ2-7	TRBV27	TGTGCCAGCAGTTTAGGGTTAGCGGGAACCTACGAGCAGTACTTC	CASSLGLAGTYEQYF
few	TRBD1	TRBJ2-3	TRBV10-3	TGTGCCATCAGTGCAGTACGACAGGGGATTACAGATACGCAGTATTTT	CAISAVRQGITDTQYF
.	.	TRBJ2-5	TRBV28	.	CASILGRGRETQYF